The rows below give T cell receptor beta chains drawn from one sample of a study of T cell responses to AZD1222 COVID-19 vaccine. Generated by immunoSEQ multiplex PCR, the TCRdb table keeps only in-frame clones and is missing some. Counted here are roughly 120,000 clones, about 90% occurring once; the ten biggest clones make up around 15%. The sequencing here drew on peripheral blood, taken on day 0 of AZD1222 vaccination. The receptors stem from an adult in good health. Both conserved end residues are part of each CDR3.

length | V | CDR3
14 | TRBV6-5 | CASSYGNGGTEAFF
17 | TRBV10-3 | CATLRGLAGGLTDTQYF
14 | TRBV28 | CASRTSGRDDTQYF
14 | TRBV7-9 | CASSLGQGDYGYTF
17 | TRBV5-6 | CASSSRGRRATNEKLFF
14 | TRBV2 | CASSPGLLNTEAFF
17 | TRBV9 | CASSVGLKVQDNYGYTF
14 | TRBV5-1 | CASSSGQGTGELFF
12 | TRBV3-1/TRBV3-2 | CASSQEGNTIYF
11 | TRBV20-1 | CSAVAGAEQYF
15 | TRBV2 | CASSAAVADYNEQFF
17 | TRBV3-1/TRBV3-2 | CASSPLAQGASNSPLHF
13 | TRBV5-1 | CASSQDEDQPQHF
12 | TRBV29-1 | CSVAGNQETQYF
16 | TRBV6-2/TRBV6-3 | CASRPDRTSMLYGYTF
17 | TRBV5-1 | CASSSEEVALPGDEQYF
12 | TRBV29-1 | CSVKQGGETQYF
14 | TRBV5-8 | CASSLEGGNEKLFF
15 | TRBV2 | CASREDRGLRNEQFF
15 | TRBV28 | CASTNTGGSSYEQYF
15 | TRBV28 | CASSISRGGRNGYTF
13 | TRBV6-1 | CASSESRGSPLHF
13 | TRBV4-3 | CASSSTLKQPQHF
21 | TRBV19 | CASRPTRTGTGTAKPTDTQYF
14 | TRBV14 | CASSQGSGAYEQYF
15 | TRBV7-2 | CASSFTANSNSPLHF
16 | TRBV4-3 | CASSQEPSDSYNEQFF
11 | TRBV12-3/TRBV12-4 | CASSWEGEQYF
14 | TRBV7-9 | CASSLLTHSYEQYF
12 | TRBV6-5 | CATRTGSYEQYF
13 | TRBV5-1 | CASSLAQENEAFF
15 | TRBV6-2/TRBV6-3 | CASSTGTGGANVLTF
12 | TRBV7-9 | CASSLGVGELFF
17 | TRBV10-3 | CAISESMGAGGNQPQHF
13 | TRBV2 | CASGQGLNTEAFF
15 | TRBV19 | CASSMEGARYNEQFF
22 | TRBV28 | CASTPSRDRGYQIFSGANVLTF
17 | TRBV11-2 | CASSLLYRTGRDYGYTF
15 | TRBV5-1 | CASSSGWGLNTEAFF
14 | TRBV9 | CASSGQGSSYGYTF
18 | TRBV7-2 | CASSLAELAGAPRNTQYF
16 | TRBV27 | CASSHPLPGSYNEQFF
15 | TRBV7-9 | CASSRVAGAQGTQYF
15 | TRBV4-3 | CASSQGLALSYEQYF
14 | TRBV7-9 | CASRGGQPNYGYTF
14 | TRBV7-9 | CASSFGTAAYEQYF
16 | TRBV12-1 | CASSFMTGSYNSPLHF
15 | TRBV5-4 | CASSHGQNSGNTIYF
17 | TRBV19 | CASSGPWGRSSGNTIYF
14 | TRBV4-3 | CASSQDGLGRQAFF